Below are 30 T cell receptor beta chains sequenced from a single sample in a study of T cell responses to AZD1222 COVID-19 vaccine. Clones were sequenced by immunoSEQ multiplex PCR, and TCRdb holds only the in-frame ones, with some missing. The table lists about 100,000 clones, approximately 87% of them singletons. The sample here was peripheral blood, taken on day 0 of AZD1222 vaccination. The receptors come from an adult in good health.

The sample holds one count of this clone. The rearrangement links TRBV6-5 to TRBJ2-5; 9 bases agree with TRBD2. With V trimmed by 0 bases and J by 5 bases, 7 bases remained unmatched. Per germline, CDR1 MNHEY and CDR2 SVGAGI. The CDR3 totals 16 residues. The CDR3 DNA sequence: TGTGCCAGCAGTTACTCGCCAGCGGGGGGCGTGGAGACCCAGTACTTC. It specifies CASSYSPAGGVETQYF.

V and J are TRBV29-1 and TRBJ1-1; unclear D gene. Germline V gene data show CDR1 as SQVTM and CDR2 as ANQGSEA. Trimming shortened V by 4 bases and J by 1 base, and 7 bases separated the two germline ends. The CDR3 totals 12 residues. CDR3 nucleotide sequence: TGCAGCGTTGGAGGCAGGAACACTGAAGCTTTCTTT. This sequence encodes CSVGGRNTEAFF. The whole variable domain, filled in from reference TRBV29-1 and TRBJ1-1, reads SAVISQKPSRDICQRGTSLTIQCQVDSQVTMMFWYRQQPGQSLTLIATANQGSEATYESGFVIDKFPISRPNLTFSTLTVSNMSPEDSSIYLCSVGGRNTEAFFGQGTRLTVV.

The chain employs TRBV5-1 and TRBJ1-2; 7 nucleotides match TRBD1. This CDR3 contains 15 residues. CDR1 and CDR2 from the germline V gene are SGHRS and YFSETQ. V lost 4 bases, J lost 4 bases, and 10 bases stayed unmatched. The CDR3 sequence: CASSPTTGWSYGYTF. CDR3 DNA: TGCGCCAGCAGCCCAACGACAGGGTGGTCCTATGGCTACACCTTC.

The V call is TRBV27, the J call TRBJ2-7, with 9 nucleotides matching TRBD2. The CDR3 is 15 amino acids. Unmatched junction bases numbered 6, after V lost 5 bases and J lost 1 base. CDR1 and CDR2 (germline): MNHEY, SMNVEV (reference sequence). The CDR3 DNA sequence: TGTGCCAGCAGTGGGCGAGCGGGAGGTTCCTACGAGCAGTACTTC. It specifies CASSGRAGGSYEQYF.

The V and J genes are TRBV2 and TRBJ1-6, with TRBD1 matching 8 bases. The ends lost 4 bases at V and 6 bases at J; junction bases unmatched: 2. This CDR3 is built from 14 residues. In germline, CDR1 is SNHLY, CDR2 FYNNEI. CDR3 coding DNA: TGTGCCAGCAGTGCCCAGGGGGCTAATTCACCCCTCCACTTT. Translated: CASSAQGANSPLHF.

V and J are TRBV28 and TRBJ1-4; a possible D gene is TRBD1 (5 bases). In germline, CDR1 is MDHEN, CDR2 SYDVKM. Between the trimmed V and J ends, which lost 8 bases and 7 bases, there was a span of 17 bases. There are 14 residues in the CDR3. CDR3 DNA: TGTGCCAGCGGGGCCGGGGGTTCGCCTGAAAAACTGTTTTTT. As protein: CASGAGGSPEKLFF.

This chain connects TRBV6-5 to TRBJ2-5; 9 bases are a match to TRBD1. The CDR3 has 14 residues. Losses at the gene ends were 5 bases for V and 2 bases for J; bases not matched to a gene: 3. The germline CDR1 and CDR2 sequences are MNHEY and SVGAGI. CDR3 sequence (DNA): TGTGCCAGCAGTACCGGGACAGGGCAAGAGACCCAGTACTTC. It specifies CASSTGTGQETQYF.

The count of this clone is one. The chain joins TRBV4-1 to TRBJ2-6, with 9 bases that match TRBD1. V shed 0 bases, J shed 0 bases, and the junction held 6 bases outside the gene matches. CDR1 is MGHRA and CDR2 is YSYEKL in the germline V gene. The CDR3 runs 19 residues. CDR3 in amino acids: CASSQDPGTGYSGANVLTF. The CDR3 bases are TGCGCCAGCAGCCAAGATCCCGGGACAGGGTACTCTGGGGCCAACGTCCTGACTTTC.

This rearrangement joins TRBV10-1 to TRBJ2-1; D gene ambiguous. The CDR3 has 13 residues. V gave up 3 bases and J gave up 6 bases, with 9 bases separating them. CDR1 and CDR2 from the germline V gene are WNHNN and SYGVQD (reference sequence). In DNA form, the CDR3 reads TGCGCCAGCAGTGATCCGGGCCGCAATGAGCAGTTCTTC. Residues: CASSDPGRNEQFF.

The rearrangement joins TRBV30 to TRBJ1-6, with D unclear. V was trimmed by 0 bases and J by 9 bases, leaving 12 bases between them. CDR3 length: 14 amino acids. CDR1 and CDR2 (germline): GTSNPN, SVGIG (reference sequence). CDR3 in amino acids: CAWSVVEGSSPLHF. DNA of the CDR3: TGTGCCTGGAGTGTAGTTGAGGGTAGTTCACCCCTCCACTTT.

The J gene is TRBJ1-2, the V gene TRBV18; 7 bases align to TRBD1. Per the germline V gene, CDR1 is KGHSH and CDR2 is LQKENI. This CDR3 has 14 amino acids. V dropped 3 bases and J dropped 7; count of bases not matched to a gene: 8. CDR3 amino acids: CASSPGTADRGYTF. Here the CDR3 DNA reads TGTGCCAGCTCACCCGGGACAGCCGACCGTGGCTACACCTTC.

The V gene is TRBV18, the J gene TRBJ1-1; D gene uncertain. Germline V gives CDR1 KGHSH, CDR2 LQKENI. With 2 bases removed from V and 2 bases from J, the gap between germline ends came to 15 bases. The CDR3 runs to 16 residues. Here the CDR3 reads CASSPFPGGENTEAFF. The DNA of the CDR3 is TGTGCCAGCTCACCATTCCCGGGAGGTGAAAACACTGAAGCTTTCTTT.

This rearrangement joins TRBV2 to TRBJ2-5; the D is unclear. This CDR3 has 12 amino acids. With 4 bases removed from V and 5 bases from J, the gap between germline ends came to 8 bases. In germline, CDR1 is SNHLY, CDR2 FYNNEI. The CDR3 loop reads CASSAEVETQYF. The CDR3 DNA reads TGTGCCAGCAGTGCAGAGGTGGAGACCCAGTACTTC.

The V gene is TRBV18, the J gene TRBJ1-5; 7 nucleotides align to TRBD1. The CDR3 is made up of 16 amino acids. V shed 4 bases and J 2 bases; nucleotides not matched to a gene: 8. CDR1 KGHSH and CDR2 LQKENI come from the germline V gene. CDR3 amino acids: CASSQTGYGGNQPQHF. As DNA, the CDR3 is TGTGCCAGCTCACAGACAGGGTACGGTGGCAATCAGCCCCAGCATTTT.

This clone was observed once. The rearrangement links TRBV5-1 to TRBJ2-5, with D perhaps assigned TRBD1 or TRBD2 (6 bases each). The CDR3 contains 14 residues. The V and J ends lost 3 bases and 4 bases respectively, with 13 bases between them. Germline V gives CDR1 SGHRS, CDR2 YFSETQ. Written as DNA, the CDR3 is TGCGCCAGCAGCTCTGGGGGGCCCGGAGAGACCCAGTACTTC. Amino acid sequence: CASSSGGPGETQYF.

This sequence joins TRBV10-2 and TRBJ1-6; 7 bases align to TRBD1. Germline V gene data show CDR1 as WSHSY and CDR2 as SAAADI. The ends lost 6 bases at V and 7 bases at J; junction bases unmatched: 6. The CDR3 is made up of 14 amino acids. The CDR3 DNA reads TGCGCCAGCAGCACCGGGACAGCGAATTCACCCCTCCACTTT. The encoded protein is CASSTGTANSPLHF.

The chain joins TRBV2 to TRBJ2-7; D possibly corresponds to TRBD2 (7 bases). V was shortened by 7 bases and J by 0 bases, with 13 bases between the two germline ends. CDR3 size: 14 residues. Germline V gene lookup returns CDR1 SNHLY and CDR2 FYNNEI. CDR3 residues: CASNGGGPSYEQYF. Written as DNA, the CDR3 is TGTGCCAGCAATGGGGGGGGGCCCTCCTACGAGCAGTACTTC.

This clone appeared a single time. The CDR3 region is CASIRGYPSYEQYF. CDR3 in DNA: TGTGCCAGCATCAGGGGCTACCCCTCCTACGAGCAGTACTTC. This chain links TRBV6-5 with TRBJ2-7, with a weak D call TRBD1 (6 bases). The V end was cut by 7 bases, the J end by 0 bases, with 13 bases between. The CDR3 spans 14 residues. Germline values: CDR1 MNHEY, CDR2 SVGAGI.

The chain carries TRBV5-4 and TRBJ1-1; D is ambiguous. In germline, CDR1 is SGHNT, CDR2 YYREEE (reference sequence). Trimming removed 4 bases at V and 3 bases at J, with 10 bases between. This CDR3 has 13 residues. CDR3 coding DNA: TGTGCCAGCAGCCCAGAAACCTACACTGAAGCTTTCTTT. This codes for CASSPETYTEAFF.

A word on this clone: Other nucleotide sequences from this sample produce the same CDR3. The genes are TRBV19 and TRBJ2-7; D is unclear. This CDR3 spans 13 amino acids. Between the trimmed V and J ends, which lost 0 bases and 0 bases, there was a span of 3 bases. CDR1 and CDR2 from the germline V gene are LNHDA and SQIVND (reference sequence). The CDR3 nucleotides are TGTGCCAGTAGTATAGAACTCTCCTACGAGCAGTACTTC. Amino acids: CASSIELSYEQYF.

This clone has just one count. This rearrangement joins TRBV5-8 to TRBJ2-1; tentative D call: TRBD1 (6 bases). CDR3 length: 13 residues. Trimming pared 2 bases from V and 7 bases from J, leaving 10 bases between. Germline V CDR1 and CDR2: SGHTS, YDEGEE. The CDR3 region has the DNA TGTGCCAGCAGCTTAGGACAGAGGAATGAGCAGTTCTTC. It specifies CASSLGQRNEQFF.

This clone was recorded only once. V gene TRBV6-5 combines with J gene TRBJ1-2; 9 nucleotides line up with TRBD1. The CDR3 contains 14 residues. Germline V gene lookup returns CDR1 MNHEY and CDR2 SVGAGI. V was clipped by 6 bases and J by 5 bases; unmatched bases: 7. The CDR3 region has the DNA TGTGCCAGCAGCAACTCCGGGACAGGGTATGGCTACACCTTC. Protein product: CASSNSGTGYGYTF.

The V and J genes are TRBV6-2 or TRBV6-3 and TRBJ1-5, with unresolved D. The germline V and J ends were trimmed by 5 bases and 4 bases, with 9 bases remaining between them. The CDR3 runs to 13 residues. The germline V gene has CDR1 MNHEY and CDR2 SVGEGT. The CDR3 is CASSEVLNQPQHF. As DNA, the CDR3 is TGTGCCAGCAGTGAGGTCTTAAATCAGCCCCAGCATTTT.

This clone appeared once. Here the CDR3 reads CASSPQGEGPDTQYF. The CDR3 DNA is TGTGCCAGCAGCCCCCAAGGGGAGGGCCCAGATACGCAGTATTTT. This chain links TRBV7-8 with TRBJ2-3; 7 bases map to TRBD2. With V trimmed by 5 bases and J by 4 bases, 9 bases remained unmatched. Germline-derived CDR1 and CDR2 are SGHVS and FQNEAQ. The CDR3 sequence is 15 residues long.

This clone has a handful of counts. This sequence joins TRBV6-5 and TRBJ1-2; perhaps TRBD1 as D (6 bases). The CDR3 has 14 residues. Trimming stripped 4 bases from V and 3 bases from J, with 12 bases between. Germline CDR1 and CDR2: MNHEY and SVGAGI. The CDR3 DNA is TGTGCCAGCAGTTCGGGGGCATCGGACTATGGCTACACCTTC. It yields the protein CASSSGASDYGYTF.

This clone was picked up a small number of times. The V and J genes are TRBV7-7 and TRBJ2-3, with a tentative D call TRBD1 (5 bases). The CDR3 length is 13 residues. Germline values: CDR1 SSHAT, CDR2 FNYEAQ (reference sequence). Trimming took off 3 bases at V and 2 bases at J, with 6 bases between the two ends. CDR3 region: CASSLTATDTQYF. In DNA form, the CDR3 reads TGTGCCAGCAGCTTGACAGCCACAGATACGCAGTATTTT.

V and J are TRBV5-1 and TRBJ2-7; 10 nucleotides match TRBD2. With 5 bases clipped from V and 1 base from J, the junction kept 9 bases outside the gene matches. Germline values: CDR1 SGHRS, CDR2 YFSETQ. This CDR3 spans 16 amino acids. CDR3 sequence reads: CASRGGGLADSYEQYF. CDR3 in DNA: TGCGCCAGCAGGGGAGGCGGACTAGCGGATTCCTACGAGCAGTACTTC. The whole variable domain, remainder taken from reference TRBV5-1 and TRBJ2-7, is KAGVTQTPRYLIKTRGQQVTLSCSPISGHRSVSWYQQTPGQGLQFLFEYFSETQRNKGNFPGRFSGRQFSNSRSEMNVSTLELGDSALYLCASRGGGLADSYEQYFGPGTRLTVT.

On this clone itself: The identical CDR3 is also encoded by other nucleotide sequences in the sample. The chain combines TRBV7-2 with TRBJ2-1, with 8 positions matching TRBD2. Germline values: CDR1 SGHTA, CDR2 FQGNSA. This CDR3 has 12 amino acids. The ends lost 4 bases at V and 7 bases at J; junction bases unmatched: 0. CDR3 protein: CASSSGGNEQFF. CDR3 sequence (DNA): TGTGCCAGCAGCTCGGGAGGGAATGAGCAGTTCTTC.

The V call is TRBV19, the J call TRBJ1-2; 8 bases align to TRBD1. The CDR3 sequence is 14 residues long. Trimming removed 3 bases from V and 8 bases from J; junction bases left unmatched: 8. Germline CDR1 reads LNHDA; CDR2 reads SQIVND (reference sequence). This CDR3 is CASSIFRQGQGYTF. Written as DNA, the CDR3 is TGTGCCAGTAGTATCTTCCGACAGGGGCAGGGCTACACCTTC.

The rearrangement links TRBV4-1 to TRBJ2-7; 11 bases match TRBD2. Germline trimming cut 6 bases from V and 3 bases from J; bases unmatched to any gene: 4. The CDR3 runs 14 residues. Germline CDR1 MGHRA, CDR2 YSYEKL. CDR3 sequence reads: CASSKTSGVYEQYF. The CDR3, as DNA: TGCGCCAGCAGTAAGACTAGCGGGGTCTACGAGCAGTACTTC.